This T cell receptor (beta chain) was recorded in a study of cytomegalovirus exposure and HLA in healthy donors. Germline CDR1 SGHVS, CDR2 FNYEAQ. Trimming stripped 1 base from V and 0 bases from J, with 7 bases between. CDR3 length equals 14 residues. Of note for this clone: The antigen is undetermined.

The study's findings and limits: Generally TCR sequences proved uncommon, though certain public TCRs appeared in numerous donors. Sequencing probably produced one cluster of sequence variants that were highly shared.

Researchers ran the PCR with 60 Vbeta and 13 Jbeta primers. Measured with immunoSEQ multiplex PCR; TCRdb has only the in-frame clones, and not every one. Among 190,000 or so clones listed, 83% were seen once. The chain employs TRBV7-6 and TRBJ2-7; D gene uncertain. The sample comprised PBMCs. This receptor was obtained from a man aged 45-65 years in good health and CMV-seronegative. This chain's CDR3 is CASSLGVHSYEQYF. As DNA, the CDR3 is TGTGCCAGCAGCTTAGGCGTCCACTCCTACGAGCAGTACTTC.